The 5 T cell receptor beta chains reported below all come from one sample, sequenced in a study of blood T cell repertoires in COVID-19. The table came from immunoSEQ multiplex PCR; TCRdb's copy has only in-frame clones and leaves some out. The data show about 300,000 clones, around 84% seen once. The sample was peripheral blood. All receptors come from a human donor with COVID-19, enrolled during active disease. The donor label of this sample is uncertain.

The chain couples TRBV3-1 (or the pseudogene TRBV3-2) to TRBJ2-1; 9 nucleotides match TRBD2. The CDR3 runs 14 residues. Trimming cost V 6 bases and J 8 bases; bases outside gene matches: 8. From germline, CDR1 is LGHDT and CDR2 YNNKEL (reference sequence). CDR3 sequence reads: CASSRLAVGDEQFF. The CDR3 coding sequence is TGTGCCAGCAGTCGACTAGCGGTCGGGGATGAGCAGTTCTTC.

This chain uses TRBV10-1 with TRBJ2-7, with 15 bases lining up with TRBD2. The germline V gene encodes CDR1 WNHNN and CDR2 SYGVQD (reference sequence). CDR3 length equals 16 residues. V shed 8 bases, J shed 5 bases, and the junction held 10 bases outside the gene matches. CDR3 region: CASPGLAGGPEDEQYF. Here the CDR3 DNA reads TGCGCCAGCCCCGGACTAGCGGGAGGGCCAGAAGACGAGCAGTACTTC.

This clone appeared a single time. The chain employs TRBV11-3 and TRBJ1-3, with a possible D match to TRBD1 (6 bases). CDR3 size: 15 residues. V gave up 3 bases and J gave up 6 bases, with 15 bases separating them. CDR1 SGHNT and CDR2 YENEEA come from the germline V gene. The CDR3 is CASSLTGYGINTIYF. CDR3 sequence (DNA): TGTGCCAGCAGCTTGACAGGTTACGGGATAAACACCATATATTTT.

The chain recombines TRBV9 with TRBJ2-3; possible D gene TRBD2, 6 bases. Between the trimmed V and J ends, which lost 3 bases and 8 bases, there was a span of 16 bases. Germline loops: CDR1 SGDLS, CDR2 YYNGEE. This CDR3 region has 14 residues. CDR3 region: CASSARDGRGTQYF. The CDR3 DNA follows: TGTGCCAGCAGCGCGCGGGATGGCCGGGGTACGCAGTATTTT. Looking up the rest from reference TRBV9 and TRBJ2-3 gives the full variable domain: DSGVTQTPKHLITATGQRVTLRCSPRSGDLSVYWYQQSLDQGLQFLIQYYNGEERAKGNILERFSAQQFPDLHSELNLSSLELGDSALYFCASSARDGRGTQYFGPGTRLTVL.

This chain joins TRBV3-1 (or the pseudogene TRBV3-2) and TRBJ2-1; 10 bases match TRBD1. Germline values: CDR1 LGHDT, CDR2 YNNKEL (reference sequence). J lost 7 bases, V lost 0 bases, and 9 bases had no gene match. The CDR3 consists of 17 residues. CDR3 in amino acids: CASSQEELRDRGNEQFF. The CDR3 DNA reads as TGTGCCAGCAGCCAAGAAGAACTAAGGGACAGGGGTAATGAGCAGTTCTTC.